These 26 T cell receptor beta chains share one sample of origin, sequenced in a study of blood T cells in healthy people across ages. Alongside a J-beta primer mix, a sample-barcoded 5' primer served in a second PCR lasting about 7 to 12 cycles. TCRdb independently ran MiXCR on the 5' RACE reads; one entry per CDR3 protein. In the table there are hundreds of thousands of distinct CDR3 sequences, 35% to 50% of which are singletons. The sequenced sample consisted of blood. The receptor set was obtained from an elderly man in good health.

This clonotype was observed a few times. This chain connects TRBV6-1 to TRBJ2-5; 12 positions agree with TRBD2. CDR1 MNHNS and CDR2 SASEGT come from the germline V gene. This CDR3 contains 21 residues. The trim removed 5 bases at V and 0 bases at J, leaving 19 bases unmatched. In DNA form, the CDR3 reads TGTGCCAGCAGTCCCATCCCCATACTAGCGGGGGGCCTACCAAACCAAGAGACCCAGTACTTC. This codes for CASSPIPILAGGLPNQETQYF.

This clonotype was counted only a few times. The chain couples TRBV10-1 to TRBJ2-3; D not certain. The germline V and J ends were trimmed by 3 bases and 2 bases, with 12 bases remaining between them. Germline V gene sequence: CDR1 WNHNN, CDR2 SYGVQD (reference sequence). The CDR3 consists of 15 residues. The DNA of the CDR3 is TGCGCCAGCAGTGACCCACGCAAGTCCACAGATACGCAGTATTTT. Amino acid sequence: CASSDPRKSTDTQYF.

This clonotype was seen ten or more times. The V call is TRBV29-1, the J call TRBJ2-4, with a possible D match to TRBD2 (7 bases). Germline V gives CDR1 SQVTM, CDR2 ANQGSEA. V was trimmed by 0 bases and J by 6 bases, leaving 15 bases between them. CDR3 length: 15 residues. This CDR3 reads CSVEDRAGAGNIQYF. The CDR3 nucleotides read TGCAGCGTTGAAGATCGGGCGGGGGCGGGAAACATTCAGTACTTC. Using reference TRBV29-1 and TRBJ2-4 for the parts outside the CDR3, the full variable domain is SAVISQKPSRDICQRGTSLTIQCQVDSQVTMMFWYRQQPGQSLTLIATANQGSEATYESGFVIDKFPISRPNLTFSTLTVSNMSPEDSSIYLCSVEDRAGAGNIQYFGAGTRLSVL.

V usage is TRBV9 and J usage is TRBJ1-1; tentatively, D is TRBD1 (6 bases). V dropped 3 bases and J dropped 0 bases, with 12 bases sitting between them. CDR3 length: 15 residues. CDR1 and CDR2 from the germline V gene are SGDLS and YYNGEE. CDR3 region: CASSAPTGMNTEAFF. CDR3 in DNA: TGTGCCAGCAGCGCGCCCACAGGGATGAACACTGAAGCTTTCTTT.

This clonotype has more than one count but fewer than ten. This rearrangement joins TRBV20-1 to TRBJ2-3; D not resolved. Between the trimmed V and J ends, which lost 3 bases and 0 bases, there was a span of 13 bases. The CDR3 covers 15 residues. Germline V lookup: CDR1 DFQATT, CDR2 SNEGSKA (reference sequence). The CDR3 here is CSASSPAPSTDTQYF. DNA of the CDR3: TGCAGTGCTAGCTCCCCAGCGCCCAGCACAGATACGCAGTATTTT.

The J gene is TRBJ2-1, the V gene TRBV6-5; 10 bases are shared with TRBD2. V shed 0 bases, J shed 8 bases, and the junction held 13 bases outside the gene matches. Germline CDR1 and CDR2: MNHEY and SVGAGI. This CDR3 contains 18 residues. CDR3 DNA sequence: TGTGCCAGCAGTTACTCGTCCGGAGCGGGAGGGCCCATTGATGAGCAGTTCTTC. Its protein product is CASSYSSGAGGPIDEQFF.

The chain couples TRBV9 to TRBJ2-6; no clear D. Deletions cut 3 bases from V and 4 bases from J, with 8 bases between. CDR1 is SGDLS and CDR2 is YYNGEE in the germline V gene. The CDR3 is made up of 14 amino acids. The CDR3 spells CASSARLGANVLTF. DNA of the CDR3: TGTGCCAGCAGCGCCCGGTTGGGGGCCAACGTCCTGACTTTC.

The rearrangement links TRBV7-2 to TRBJ2-3, with TRBD2 identical over 10 bases. CDR3 length: 16 amino acids. Trimming cost V 5 bases and J 1 base; bases outside gene matches: 6. Looked up from germline, CDR1 is SGHTA and CDR2 is FQGNSA. In nucleotides, the CDR3 is TGTGCCAGCAGCCCCCTGGGGACTAGCGGCACAGATACGCAGTATTTT. Translated: CASSPLGTSGTDTQYF.

The V gene is TRBV5-6, the J gene TRBJ1-4; D uncertain. The V gene lost 4 bases and the J gene lost 8 bases, with 9 bases spanning the gap. The germline CDR1 and CDR2 sequences are SGHDT and YYEEEE. This CDR3 is 12 amino acids long. CDR3 in amino acids: CASSQRREKLFF. The CDR3 DNA follows: TGTGCCAGCAGCCAGAGGCGCGAAAAACTGTTTTTT.

The J gene is TRBJ2-5, the V gene TRBV20-1; D perhaps matches TRBD1 (6 bases). CDR1 is DFQATT and CDR2 is SNEGSKA in the germline V gene (reference sequence). The CDR3 sequence is 14 residues long. V gave up 2 bases and J gave up 4 bases, with 14 bases separating them. CDR3 sequence: CSARRDKTRETQYF. The DNA of the CDR3 is TGCAGTGCTAGAAGGGACAAAACCCGAGAGACCCAGTACTTC.

This clonotype was picked up a small number of times. The chain couples TRBV9 to TRBJ2-1; D not resolved. In germline, CDR1 is SGDLS, CDR2 YYNGEE. Trimming cost V 0 bases and J 0 bases, with 7 bases left between them. This CDR3 is 15 amino acids long. CDR3 sequence reads: CASSVGLNSYNEQFF. The CDR3 DNA reads TGTGCCAGCAGCGTAGGGCTCAACTCCTACAATGAGCAGTTCTTC.

The J gene is TRBJ2-1, the V gene TRBV11-2, with TRBD2 matching 9 bases. This CDR3 has 17 residues. V was clipped by 1 base and J by 6 bases; unmatched bases: 10. Germline CDR1 and CDR2: SGHAT and FQNNGV. The CDR3 is CASSLVEGSGSGNEQFF. For the CDR3, the DNA is TGTGCCAGCAGCTTAGTCGAGGGTAGCGGGAGTGGCAATGAGCAGTTCTTC. Drawing the rest from reference TRBV11-2 and TRBJ2-1, the complete variable domain is EAGVAQSPRYKIIEKRQSVAFWCNPISGHATLYWYQQILGQGPKLLIQFQNNGVVDDSQLPKDRFSAERLKGVDSTLKIQPAKLEDSAVYLCASSLVEGSGSGNEQFFGPGTRLTVL.

This chain uses TRBV7-8 with TRBJ2-4, with unresolved D. The J call may be mistaken, given a closer DNA end match to TRBJ2-7. CDR1 is SGHVS, CDR2 FQNEAQ, per germline. This CDR3 comprises 14 residues. The CDR3 loop reads CASSCGAEPYEQYF. The CDR3 bases are TGTGCCAGCAGCTGCGGAGCTGAACCCTACGAGCAGTACTTC.

The chain employs TRBV6-2 or TRBV6-3 and TRBJ2-3, with 7 bases fitting TRBD2. This CDR3 region has 15 residues. The V gene end was trimmed by 2 bases and the J gene end by 3 bases; junction bases not matched to a gene: 5. Germline assignment: CDR1 MNHEY and CDR2 SVGEGT. The CDR3 region has the DNA TGTGCCAGCAGTTACGGGGGGGAGAAAACAGATACGCAGTATTTT. It specifies CASSYGGEKTDTQYF.

This clonotype is a singleton in its sample. The J gene is TRBJ2-7, the V gene TRBV4-2; D assignment may be TRBD1 or TRBD2 (6 bases each). With the DNA end fitting TRBJ2-5 better, the J assignment may be wrong. The CDR3 has 19 residues. From germline, CDR1 is LGHNA and CDR2 YNFKEQ. CDR3 bases: TGTGCCAGCAGCCGAAGGAGGGGGAGGTGGGCGAGGGTACAAGAGACCCAGTACTTC. This encodes CASSRRRGRWARVQETQYF.

The chain is built from TRBV7-2 and TRBJ2-2; either TRBD1 or TRBD2 may supply D (5 bases each). In germline, CDR1 is SGHTA, CDR2 FQGNSA. The CDR3 totals 13 residues. Trimming shortened V by 1 base and J by 6 bases, and 6 bases separated the two germline ends. The CDR3 protein is CASSLVGAGELFF. In nucleotides, the CDR3 is TGTGCCAGCAGCTTAGTGGGGGCCGGGGAGCTGTTTTTT.

On this clonotype: A much larger clonotype is one base distant, so this may be a read error. The rearrangement links TRBV5-1 to TRBJ2-7, with unresolved D. Per the germline V gene, CDR1 is SGHRS and CDR2 is YFSETQ. V lost 1 base and J 7 bases, leaving 15 bases between the germline ends. The CDR3 contains 14 residues. The CDR3 loop reads CASSLSPGINEQYF. CDR3 nucleotide sequence: TGCGCCAGCAGCTTGTCCCCAGGCATCAATGAGCAGTACTTC.

This CDR3 reads CSAPAGTGAYEQYF. Written as DNA, the CDR3 is TGCAGTGCTCCGGCCGGGACAGGGGCCTACGAGCAGTACTTC. This chain joins TRBV20-1 and TRBJ2-7; 10 nucleotides match TRBD1. The CDR3 covers 14 residues. The germline V gene has CDR1 DFQATT and CDR2 SNEGSKA (reference sequence). V lost 5 bases to trimming and J lost 2 bases; unmatched junction nucleotides: 6.

This sequence joins TRBV29-1 and TRBJ1-2; D is unresolved. This CDR3 is built from 12 residues. Germline V gene sequence: CDR1 SQVTM, CDR2 ANQGSEA. The V end lost 6 bases, the J end lost 4 bases, and 12 bases lay between the germline ends. Written as DNA, the CDR3 is TGCAGCGTCGAAACACATCTCTATGGCTACACCTTC. The encoded protein is CSVETHLYGYTF.

This clonotype was detected many times. The chain recombines TRBV7-2 with TRBJ2-1; 12 positions agree with TRBD2. The ends lost 1 base at V and 9 bases at J; junction bases unmatched: 7. Per germline, CDR1 SGHTA and CDR2 FQGNSA. The CDR3 consists of 16 residues. The CDR3 DNA sequence: TGTGCCAGCAGCTTAGGGACTAGCGGGGCGGGTAGTGAGCAGTTCTTC. This codes for CASSLGTSGAGSEQFF.

This clonotype appeared a single time. Germline and junction disagree at one end, which may indicate a read error. The chain couples TRBV5-6 to TRBJ2-7, with 11 bases identical to TRBD1. The germline gives CDR1 SGHDT, CDR2 YYEEEE. This CDR3 comprises 16 residues. CDR3 residues: CAGSPNAGTGGNEQYF. CDR3 nucleotide sequence: TGTGCCGGCAGCCCAAACGCCGGGACAGGGGGTAACGAGCAGTACTTC. Complete variable domain (other parts from reference TRBV5-6 and TRBJ2-7): DAGVTQSPTHLIKTRGQQVTLRCSPKSGHDTVSWYQQALGQGPQFIFQYYEEEERQRGNFPDRFSGHQFPNYSSELNVNALLLGDSALYLCAGSPNAGTGGNEQYFGPGTRLTVT.

The chain combines TRBV9 with TRBJ1-3; D gene unclear. The CDR3 extends over 15 amino acids. V was trimmed by 2 bases and J by 0 bases, leaving 9 bases between them. Germline values: CDR1 SGDLS, CDR2 YYNGEE. CDR3 nucleotides: TGTGCCAGCAGCGTTTCGGATAACTCTGGAAACACCATATATTTT. Its translation: CASSVSDNSGNTIYF.

About this clonotype itself: This sequence may be a read error, since a much larger clone differs from it by one base. The chain uses TRBV4-3 and TRBJ2-3, with TRBD2 identical over 8 bases. J lost 4 bases, V lost 0 bases, and 27 bases had no gene match. The CDR3 has 23 amino acids. Germline values: CDR1 LGHNA, CDR2 YSLEER. The CDR3 here is CASSQDIAPGLGASGRSADTQYF. CDR3 nucleotide sequence: TGCGCCAGCAGCCAAGATATCGCACCGGGACTAGGTGCTTCTGGTCGATCCGCAGATACGCAGTATTTT.

The chain is built from TRBV16 and TRBJ1-3; D is uncertain. V was shortened by 0 bases and J by 4 bases, with 7 bases between the two germline ends. Germline V gene data show CDR1 as KGHSY and CDR2 as FQNENV. The length of the CDR3 is 14 residues. CDR3 DNA sequence: TGTGCCAGCAGCCAATCCCCAGCAGGAAACACCATATATTTT. Its translation: CASSQSPAGNTIYF.

The J gene is TRBJ2-2, the V gene TRBV18; tentatively, D is TRBD1 (6 bases). The V end was cut by 5 bases, the J end by 3 bases, with 10 bases between. The CDR3 runs to 14 residues. CDR1 is KGHSH and CDR2 is LQKENI in the germline V gene. CDR3 in DNA: TGTGCCAGCTCAGCCGGGACATACACCGGGGAGCTGTTTTTT. It codes for CASSAGTYTGELFF. The whole variable domain, remainder taken from reference TRBV18 and TRBJ2-2, is NAGVMQNPRHLVRRRGQEARLRCSPMKGHSHVYWYRQLPEEGLKFMVYLQKENIIDESGMPKERFSAEFPKEGPSILRIQQVVRGDSAAYFCASSAGTYTGELFFGEGSRLTVL.

The rearrangement joins TRBV2 to TRBJ2-1, with a possible D match to TRBD1 (5 bases). This CDR3 contains 14 residues. V gave up 3 bases and J gave up 5 bases, with 11 bases separating them. The germline V gene has CDR1 SNHLY and CDR2 FYNNEI. DNA of the CDR3: TGTGCCAGCAGTGAGGTCGGACACAACAATGAGCAGTTCTTC. Its protein product is CASSEVGHNNEQFF.